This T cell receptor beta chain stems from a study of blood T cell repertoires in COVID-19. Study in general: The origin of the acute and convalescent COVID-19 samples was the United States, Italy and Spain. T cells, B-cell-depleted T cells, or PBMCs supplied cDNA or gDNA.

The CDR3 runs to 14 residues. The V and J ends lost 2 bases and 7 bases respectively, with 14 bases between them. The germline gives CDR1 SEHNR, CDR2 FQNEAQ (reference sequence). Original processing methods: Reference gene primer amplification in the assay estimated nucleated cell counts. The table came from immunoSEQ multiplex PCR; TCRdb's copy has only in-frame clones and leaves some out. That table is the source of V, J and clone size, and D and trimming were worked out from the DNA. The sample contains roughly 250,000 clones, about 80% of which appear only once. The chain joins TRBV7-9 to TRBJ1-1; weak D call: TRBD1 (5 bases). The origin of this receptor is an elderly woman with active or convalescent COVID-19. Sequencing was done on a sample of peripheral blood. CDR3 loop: CASSLMSRVDEAFF. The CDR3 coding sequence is TGTGCCAGCAGCTTAATGAGCAGGGTTGATGAAGCTTTCTTT.